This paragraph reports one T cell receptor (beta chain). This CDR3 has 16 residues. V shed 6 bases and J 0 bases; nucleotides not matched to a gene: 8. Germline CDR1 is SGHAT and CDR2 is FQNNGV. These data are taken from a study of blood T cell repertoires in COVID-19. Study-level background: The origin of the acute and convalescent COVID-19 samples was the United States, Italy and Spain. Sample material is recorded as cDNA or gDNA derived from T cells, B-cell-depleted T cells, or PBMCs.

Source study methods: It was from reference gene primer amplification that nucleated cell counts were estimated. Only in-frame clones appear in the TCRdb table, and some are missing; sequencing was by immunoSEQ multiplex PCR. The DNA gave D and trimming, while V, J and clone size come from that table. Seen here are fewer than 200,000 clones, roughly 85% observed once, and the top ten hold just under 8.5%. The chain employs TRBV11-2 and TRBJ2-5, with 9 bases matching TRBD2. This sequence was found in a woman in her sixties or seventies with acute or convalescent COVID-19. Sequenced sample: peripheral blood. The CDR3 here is CASRTLAGENQETQYF. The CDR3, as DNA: TGTGCCAGCAGGACTTTAGCGGGAGAAAACCAAGAGACCCAGTACTTC. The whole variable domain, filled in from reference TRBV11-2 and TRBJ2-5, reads EAGVAQSPRYKIIEKRQSVAFWCNPISGHATLYWYQQILGQGPKLLIQFQNNGVVDDSQLPKDRFSAERLKGVDSTLKIQPAKLEDSAVYLCASRTLAGENQETQYFGPGTRLLVL.